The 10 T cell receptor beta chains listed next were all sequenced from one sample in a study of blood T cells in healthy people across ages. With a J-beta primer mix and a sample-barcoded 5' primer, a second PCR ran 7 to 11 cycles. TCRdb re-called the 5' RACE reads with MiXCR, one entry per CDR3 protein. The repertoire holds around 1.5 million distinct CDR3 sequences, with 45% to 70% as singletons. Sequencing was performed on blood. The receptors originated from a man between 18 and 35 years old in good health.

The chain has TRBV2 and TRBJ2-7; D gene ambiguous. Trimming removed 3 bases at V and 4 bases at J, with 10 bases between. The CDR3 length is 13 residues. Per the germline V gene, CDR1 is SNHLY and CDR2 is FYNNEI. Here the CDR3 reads CASSDGLRYEQYF. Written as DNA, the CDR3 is TGTGCCAGCAGTGACGGCCTACGGTACGAGCAGTACTTC.

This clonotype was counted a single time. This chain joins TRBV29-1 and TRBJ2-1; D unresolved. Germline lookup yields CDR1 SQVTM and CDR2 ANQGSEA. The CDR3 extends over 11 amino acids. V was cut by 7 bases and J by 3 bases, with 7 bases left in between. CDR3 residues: CSERVYNEQFF. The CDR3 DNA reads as TGCAGCGAAAGGGTCTACAATGAGCAGTTCTTC.

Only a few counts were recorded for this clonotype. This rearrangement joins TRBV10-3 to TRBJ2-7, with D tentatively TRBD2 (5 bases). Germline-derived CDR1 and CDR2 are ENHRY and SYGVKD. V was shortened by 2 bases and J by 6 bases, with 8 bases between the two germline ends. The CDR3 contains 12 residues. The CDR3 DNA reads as TGTGCCATCAGTGAGGGCGGGCTCGAGCAGTACTTC. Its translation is CAISEGGLEQYF.

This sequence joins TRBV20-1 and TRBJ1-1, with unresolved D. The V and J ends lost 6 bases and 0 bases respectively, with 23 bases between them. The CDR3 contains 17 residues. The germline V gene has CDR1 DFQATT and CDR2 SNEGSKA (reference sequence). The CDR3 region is CSADSVAGNLLNTEAFF. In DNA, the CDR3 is TGCAGTGCCGATAGTGTTGCAGGAAACCTCTTGAACACTGAAGCTTTCTTT.

The CDR3 spells CAWSVRSSYNSPLHF. CDR3 DNA sequence: TGTGCCTGGAGTGTTCGGAGCTCCTATAATTCACCCCTCCACTTT. The chain recombines TRBV30 with TRBJ1-6, with D unclear. V dropped 0 bases and J dropped 0 bases, with 6 bases sitting between them. CDR1 GTSNPN and CDR2 SVGIG come from the germline V gene (reference sequence). This CDR3 contains 15 residues.

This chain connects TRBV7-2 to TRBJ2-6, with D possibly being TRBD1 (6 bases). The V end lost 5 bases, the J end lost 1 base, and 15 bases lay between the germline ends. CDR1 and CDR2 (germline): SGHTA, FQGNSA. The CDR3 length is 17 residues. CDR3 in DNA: TGTGCCAGCAGCCCACAGGGTACTTGGTCTGGGGCCAACGTCCTGACTTTC. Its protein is CASSPQGTWSGANVLTF.

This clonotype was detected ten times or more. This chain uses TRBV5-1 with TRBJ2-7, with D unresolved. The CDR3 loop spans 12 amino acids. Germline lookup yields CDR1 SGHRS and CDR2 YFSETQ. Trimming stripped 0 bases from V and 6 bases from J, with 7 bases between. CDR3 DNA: TGCGCCAGCAGCTTGGAGGGTGTCGAGCAGTACTTC. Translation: CASSLEGVEQYF.

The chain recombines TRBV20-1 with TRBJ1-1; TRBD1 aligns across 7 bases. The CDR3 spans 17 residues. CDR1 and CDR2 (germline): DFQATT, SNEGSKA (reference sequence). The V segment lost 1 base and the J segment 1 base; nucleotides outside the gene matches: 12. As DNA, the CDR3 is TGCAGTGCTAGAGCTCCGAGACAGGGCTTCTGGAACACTGAAGCTTTCTTT. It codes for CSARAPRQGFWNTEAFF.

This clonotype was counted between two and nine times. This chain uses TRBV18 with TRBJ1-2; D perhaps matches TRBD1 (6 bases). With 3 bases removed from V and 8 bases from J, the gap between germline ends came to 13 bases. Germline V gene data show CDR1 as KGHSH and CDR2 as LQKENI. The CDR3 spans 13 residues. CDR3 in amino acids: CASSPSGAAGYTF. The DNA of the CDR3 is TGTGCCAGCTCACCTTCAGGGGCGGCGGGCTACACCTTC. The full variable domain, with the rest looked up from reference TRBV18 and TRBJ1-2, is NAGVMQNPRHLVRRRGQEARLRCSPMKGHSHVYWYRQLPEEGLKFMVYLQKENIIDESGMPKERFSAEFPKEGPSILRIQQVVRGDSAAYFCASSPSGAAGYTFGSGTRLTVV.

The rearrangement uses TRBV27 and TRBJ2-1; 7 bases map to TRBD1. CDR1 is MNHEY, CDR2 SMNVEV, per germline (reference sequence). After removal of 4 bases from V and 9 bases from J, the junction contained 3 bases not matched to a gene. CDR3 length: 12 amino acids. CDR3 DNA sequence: TGTGCCAGCAGTTCATACAGGGGTGAGCAGTTCTTC. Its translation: CASSSYRGEQFF.